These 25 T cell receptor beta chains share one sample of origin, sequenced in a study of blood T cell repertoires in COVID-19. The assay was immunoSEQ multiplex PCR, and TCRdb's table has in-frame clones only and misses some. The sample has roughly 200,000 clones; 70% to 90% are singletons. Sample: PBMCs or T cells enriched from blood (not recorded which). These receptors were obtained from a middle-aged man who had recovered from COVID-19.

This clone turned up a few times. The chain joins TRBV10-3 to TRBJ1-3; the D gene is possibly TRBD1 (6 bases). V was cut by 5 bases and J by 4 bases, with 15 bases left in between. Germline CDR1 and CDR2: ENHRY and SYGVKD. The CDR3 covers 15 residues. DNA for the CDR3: TGTGCCATCAGTTCCGGCGGCAGGGGAGGAAACACCATATATTTT. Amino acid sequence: CAISSGGRGGNTIYF.

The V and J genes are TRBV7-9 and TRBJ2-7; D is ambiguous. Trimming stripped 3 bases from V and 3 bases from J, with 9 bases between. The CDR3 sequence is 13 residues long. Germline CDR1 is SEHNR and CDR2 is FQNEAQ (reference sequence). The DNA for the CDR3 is TGTGCCAGCAGCTTCGTTTCTAACTACGAGCAGTACTTC. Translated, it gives CASSFVSNYEQYF.

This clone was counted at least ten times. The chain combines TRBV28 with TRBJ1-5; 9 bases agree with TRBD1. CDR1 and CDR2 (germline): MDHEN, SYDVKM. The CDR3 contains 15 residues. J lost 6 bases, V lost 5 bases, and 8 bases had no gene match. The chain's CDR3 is CASSLDYRGPQPQHF. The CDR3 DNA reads TGTGCCAGCAGTCTTGACTACAGGGGGCCTCAGCCCCAGCATTTT.

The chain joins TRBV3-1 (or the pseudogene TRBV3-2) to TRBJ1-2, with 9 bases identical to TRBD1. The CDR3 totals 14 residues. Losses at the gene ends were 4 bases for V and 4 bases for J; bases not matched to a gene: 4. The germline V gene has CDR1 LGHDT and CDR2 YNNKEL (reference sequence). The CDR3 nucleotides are TGTGCCAGCAGCCCGACAGGGGGAGGCTATGGCTACACCTTC. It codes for CASSPTGGGYGYTF.

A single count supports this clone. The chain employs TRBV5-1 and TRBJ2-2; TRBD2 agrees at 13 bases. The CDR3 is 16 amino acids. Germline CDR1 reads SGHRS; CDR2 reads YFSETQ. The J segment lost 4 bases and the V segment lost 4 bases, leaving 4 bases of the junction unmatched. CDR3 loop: CASSPWTSGSTGELFF. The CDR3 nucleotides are TGCGCCAGCAGCCCCTGGACTAGCGGGAGCACCGGGGAGCTGTTTTTT.

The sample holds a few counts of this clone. CDR3 in amino acids: CASRDSSYNEQFF. The CDR3 bases are TGTGCCAGCAGGGACAGCTCCTACAATGAGCAGTTCTTC. This chain links TRBV11-2 with TRBJ2-1; tentative D call: TRBD1 (6 bases). The CDR3 loop spans 13 amino acids. Germline V CDR1 and CDR2: SGHAT, FQNNGV. The germline V and J ends were trimmed by 6 bases and 0 bases, with 6 bases remaining between them.

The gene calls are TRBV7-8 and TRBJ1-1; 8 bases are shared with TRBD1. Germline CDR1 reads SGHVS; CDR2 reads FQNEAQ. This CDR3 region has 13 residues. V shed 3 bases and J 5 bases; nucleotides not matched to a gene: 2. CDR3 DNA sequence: TGTGCCAGCAGCTTCAGGGGGCGTACTGAAGCTTTCTTT. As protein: CASSFRGRTEAFF.

The CDR3 here is CAWSRGRWDTGPLHF. In DNA form, the CDR3 reads TGTGCCTGGAGCAGGGGAAGATGGGACACGGGACCCCTCCACTTT. This sequence joins TRBV30 and TRBJ1-6; possibly TRBD1 for D (6 bases). The CDR3 is made up of 15 amino acids. Germline V gives CDR1 GTSNPN, CDR2 SVGIG (reference sequence). Trimming removed 3 bases from V and 12 bases from J, with 21 bases in between.

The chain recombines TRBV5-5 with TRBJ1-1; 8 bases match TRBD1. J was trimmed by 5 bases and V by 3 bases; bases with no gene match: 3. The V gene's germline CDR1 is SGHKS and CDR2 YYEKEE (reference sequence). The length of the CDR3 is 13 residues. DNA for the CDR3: TGTGCCAGCAGCTCAACAGGGGGGACTGAAGCTTTCTTT. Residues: CASSSTGGTEAFF.

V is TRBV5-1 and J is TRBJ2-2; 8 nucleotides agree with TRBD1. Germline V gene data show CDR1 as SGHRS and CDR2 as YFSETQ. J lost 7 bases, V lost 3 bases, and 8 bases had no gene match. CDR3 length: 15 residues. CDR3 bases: TGCGCCAGCAGCTCATCAGGGGGCTGGAACGGGGAGCTGTTTTTT. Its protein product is CASSSSGGWNGELFF.

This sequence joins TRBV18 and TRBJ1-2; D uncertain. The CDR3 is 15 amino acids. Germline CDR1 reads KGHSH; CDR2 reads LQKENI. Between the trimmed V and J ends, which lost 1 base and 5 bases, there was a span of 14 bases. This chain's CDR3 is CASSPRSGEGYGYTF. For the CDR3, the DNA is TGTGCCAGCTCACCACGCTCCGGAGAGGGTTATGGCTACACCTTC.

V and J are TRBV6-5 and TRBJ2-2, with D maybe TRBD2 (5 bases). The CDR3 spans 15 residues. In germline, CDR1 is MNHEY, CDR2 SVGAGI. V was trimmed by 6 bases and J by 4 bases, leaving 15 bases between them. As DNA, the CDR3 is TGTGCCAGCAGCCACCTGATTGGAGGCACCGGGGAGCTGTTTTTT. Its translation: CASSHLIGGTGELFF.

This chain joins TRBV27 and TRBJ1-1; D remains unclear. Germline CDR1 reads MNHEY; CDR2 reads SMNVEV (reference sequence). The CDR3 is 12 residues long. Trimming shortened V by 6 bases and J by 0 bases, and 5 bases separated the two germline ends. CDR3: CASSLLNTEAFF. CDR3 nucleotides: TGTGCCAGCAGCCTCTTGAACACTGAAGCTTTCTTT.

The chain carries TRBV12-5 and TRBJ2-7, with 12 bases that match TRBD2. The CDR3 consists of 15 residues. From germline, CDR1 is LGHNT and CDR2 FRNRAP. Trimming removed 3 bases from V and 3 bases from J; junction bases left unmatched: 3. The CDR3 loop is CASGFASGGVYEQYF. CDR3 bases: TGTGCTAGTGGTTTCGCTAGCGGGGGGGTCTACGAGCAGTACTTC.

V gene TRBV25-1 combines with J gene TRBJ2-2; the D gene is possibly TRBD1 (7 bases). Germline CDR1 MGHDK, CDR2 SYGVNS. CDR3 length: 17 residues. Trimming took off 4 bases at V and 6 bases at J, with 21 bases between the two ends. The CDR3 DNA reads TGTGCCAGCAGTGGGAGACAGGGAGGTCTTAAAGCCGGGGAGCTGTTTTTT. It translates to CASSGRQGGLKAGELFF.

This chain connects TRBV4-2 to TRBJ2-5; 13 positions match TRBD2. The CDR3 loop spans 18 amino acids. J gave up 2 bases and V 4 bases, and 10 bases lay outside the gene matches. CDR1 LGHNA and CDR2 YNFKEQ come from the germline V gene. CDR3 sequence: CASSRTGLAGVGQETQYF. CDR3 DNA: TGTGCCAGCAGCCGGACAGGACTAGCGGGAGTGGGGCAAGAGACCCAGTACTTC.

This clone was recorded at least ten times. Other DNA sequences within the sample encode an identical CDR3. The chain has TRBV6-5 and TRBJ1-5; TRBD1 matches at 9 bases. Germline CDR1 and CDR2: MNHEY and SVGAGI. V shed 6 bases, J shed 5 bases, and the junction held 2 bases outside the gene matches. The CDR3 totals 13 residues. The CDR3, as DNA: TGTGCCAGCAGCCGGGACAGGGATCAGCCCCAGCATTTT. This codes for CASSRDRDQPQHF.

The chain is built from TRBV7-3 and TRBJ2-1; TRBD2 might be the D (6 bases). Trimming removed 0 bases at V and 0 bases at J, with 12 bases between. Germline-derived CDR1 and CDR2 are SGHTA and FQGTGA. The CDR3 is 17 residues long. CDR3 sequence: CASSLTWDLSSYNEQFF. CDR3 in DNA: TGTGCCAGCAGCTTAACCTGGGACTTGAGCTCCTACAATGAGCAGTTCTTC. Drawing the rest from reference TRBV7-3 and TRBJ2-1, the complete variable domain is GAGVSQTPSNKVTEKGKYVELRCDPISGHTALYWYRQSLGQGPEFLIYFQGTGAADDSGLPNDRFFAVRPEGSVSTLKIQRTERGDSAVYLCASSLTWDLSSYNEQFFGPGTRLTVL.

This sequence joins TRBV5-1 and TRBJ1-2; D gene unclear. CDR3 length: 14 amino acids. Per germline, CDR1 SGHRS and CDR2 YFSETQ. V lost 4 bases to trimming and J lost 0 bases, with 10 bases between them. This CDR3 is CASSTTASNYGYTF. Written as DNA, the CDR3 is TGCGCCAGCAGCACAACAGCATCTAACTATGGCTACACCTTC.

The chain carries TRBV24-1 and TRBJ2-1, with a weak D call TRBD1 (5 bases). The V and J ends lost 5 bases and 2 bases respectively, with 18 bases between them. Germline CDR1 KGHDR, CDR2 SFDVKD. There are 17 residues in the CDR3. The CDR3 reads CATSGPPRAGTYNEQFF. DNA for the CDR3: TGTGCCACCAGTGGCCCCCCACGGGCAGGGACCTACAATGAGCAGTTCTTC.

The CDR3 is CASSNRDRIYGYTF. In DNA, the CDR3 is TGTGCCAGCAGTAACCGGGACAGGATCTATGGCTACACCTTC. The chain is built from TRBV27 and TRBJ1-2, with 8 bases aligning to TRBD1. Germline V gene lookup returns CDR1 MNHEY and CDR2 SMNVEV (reference sequence). J gave up 4 bases and V 5 bases, and 6 bases lay outside the gene matches. This CDR3 comprises 14 residues.

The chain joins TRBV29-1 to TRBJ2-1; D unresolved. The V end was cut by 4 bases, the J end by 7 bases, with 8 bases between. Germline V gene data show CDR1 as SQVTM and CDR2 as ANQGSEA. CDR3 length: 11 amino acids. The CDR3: CSVAVRNEQFF. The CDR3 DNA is TGCAGCGTTGCGGTACGGAATGAGCAGTTCTTC.

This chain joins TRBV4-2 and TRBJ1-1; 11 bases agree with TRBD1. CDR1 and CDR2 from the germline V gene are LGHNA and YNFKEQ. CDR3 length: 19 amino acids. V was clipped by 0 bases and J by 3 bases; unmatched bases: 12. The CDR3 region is CASSQELRTGGTVYTEAFF. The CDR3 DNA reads TGTGCCAGCAGCCAAGAGCTTAGGACAGGGGGCACGGTCTACACTGAAGCTTTCTTT.

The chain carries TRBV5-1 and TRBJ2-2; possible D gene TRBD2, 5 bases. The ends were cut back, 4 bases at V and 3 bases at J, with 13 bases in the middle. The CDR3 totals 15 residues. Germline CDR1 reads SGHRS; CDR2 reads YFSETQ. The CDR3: CASSMDLYHTGELFF. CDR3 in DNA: TGCGCCAGCAGCATGGACTTGTACCACACCGGGGAGCTGTTTTTT. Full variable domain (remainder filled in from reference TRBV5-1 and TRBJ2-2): KAGVTQTPRYLIKTRGQQVTLSCSPISGHRSVSWYQQTPGQGLQFLFEYFSETQRNKGNFPGRFSGRQFSNSRSEMNVSTLELGDSALYLCASSMDLYHTGELFFGEGSRLTVL.

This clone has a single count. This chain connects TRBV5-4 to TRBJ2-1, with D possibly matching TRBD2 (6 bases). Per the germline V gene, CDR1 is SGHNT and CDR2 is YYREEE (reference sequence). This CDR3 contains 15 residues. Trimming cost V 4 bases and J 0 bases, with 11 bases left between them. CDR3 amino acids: CASSPSSDSYNEQFF. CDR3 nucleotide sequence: TGTGCCAGCAGCCCTTCTAGCGACTCCTACAATGAGCAGTTCTTC.